The 32 T cell receptor beta chains reported below all come from one sample, sequenced in a study of Graves' ophthalmopathy and Graves' hyperthyroidism. Amplification of the TCR beta CDR3 regions used RNA transcripts (as template). Scientists carried out first-round RT-PCR using HTBI primers and then a second-round multiplex PCR. Each CDR3 protein is one row after TCRdb ran MiXCR on the multiplex PCR reads. The table lists more than 1,000,000 distinct CDR3 sequences, approximately 35% of them singletons, with around 10% in the top ten. Sequenced: peripheral blood or thyroid tissue (not recorded which). The source of these receptors is an adult man with Graves' hyperthyroidism.

The chain couples TRBV2 to TRBJ2-7; D uncertain. The DNA end favors TRBJ2-1, so the J call may be wrong. This CDR3 region has 12 residues. Germline CDR1 SNHLY, CDR2 FYNNEI. CDR3 sequence (DNA): TGTGCCAGCAGTGTAGGATACAATGAGCAGTTCTTC. Translating gives CASSVGYNEQFF.

This clonotype was counted many times. The CDR3: CASSSTPAGYEQYF. The CDR3 DNA reads TGCGCCAGCAGCTCCACCCCTGCGGGATACGAGCAGTACTTC. V gene TRBV5-1 combines with J gene TRBJ2-7; D is possibly TRBD2 (6 bases). The length of the CDR3 is 14 residues. Germline CDR1 reads SGHRS; CDR2 reads YFSETQ. The V end was cut by 3 bases, the J end by 4 bases, with 14 bases between.

Notes on this clonotype: A single base separates this from a much larger clone, so it may be a read error. The CDR3 coding sequence is TGTGCCAGCAGCTTCCCTTACTCCTACGAGCAGTACTTC. Protein sequence: CASSFPYSYEQYF. This chain connects TRBV7-9 to TRBJ2-7, with unresolved D. This CDR3 contains 13 residues. V lost 3 bases and J lost 0, with 6 bases in between. Germline V gene lookup returns CDR1 SEHNR and CDR2 FQNEAQ (reference sequence).

This clonotype has at least ten counts. The V gene is TRBV7-9, the J gene TRBJ1-2; tentative D call: TRBD1 (6 bases). Germline lookup yields CDR1 SEHNR and CDR2 FQNEAQ (reference sequence). Trimming removed 1 base at V and 1 base at J, with 10 bases between. The CDR3 has 15 residues. The CDR3 is CASSLGTDYNYGYTF. The CDR3 DNA is TGTGCCAGCAGCTTAGGGACAGATTATAACTATGGCTACACCTTC.

This chain uses TRBV7-2 with TRBJ2-5, with 7 bases aligning to TRBD2. There are 17 residues in the CDR3. The germline CDR1 and CDR2 sequences are SGHTA and FQGNSA. With 2 bases clipped from V and 2 bases from J, the junction kept 11 bases outside the gene matches. CDR3 region: CASSLHGRLAPQETQYF. The DNA for the CDR3 is TGTGCCAGCAGCTTACATGGTCGACTAGCACCACAAGAGACCCAGTACTTC.

The V call is TRBV10-3, the J call TRBJ2-7; D may be TRBD1 (5 bases). The germline V and J ends were trimmed by 11 bases and 3 bases, with 14 bases remaining between them. This CDR3 spans 12 amino acids. Germline CDR1 is ENHRY and CDR2 is SYGVKD. The CDR3 nucleotides read TGTGCCTCAAAGCAGGACAACTACGAGCAGTACTTC. Its protein product is CASKQDNYEQYF.

The CDR3 nucleotides read TGTGCCAGCAGCTTAGGGCAGACAGTGGACTATGGCTACACCTTC. Its translation is CASSLGQTVDYGYTF. The chain uses TRBV7-9 and TRBJ1-2, with a weak D call TRBD1 (5 bases). Germline V lookup: CDR1 SEHNR, CDR2 FQNEAQ (reference sequence). The CDR3 covers 15 residues. Trimming stripped 1 base from V and 3 bases from J, with 12 bases between.

As for this clonotype: Just one base apart from a much larger clone, this may be a read error. This chain joins TRBV20-1 and TRBJ2-7, with 7 bases lining up with TRBD1. The CDR3 consists of 17 residues. V shed 5 bases and J 2 bases; nucleotides not matched to a gene: 18. Germline CDR1 is DFQATT and CDR2 is SNEGSKA (reference sequence). The chain's CDR3 is CSAGGGTVASITYEQYF. The CDR3 DNA is TGCAGTGCTGGAGGTGGGACAGTCGCCTCCATTACCTACGAGCAGTACTTC.

This clonotype appeared a few times. The rearrangement joins TRBV20-1 to TRBJ2-5, with TRBD1 as a possible D gene (6 bases). V lost 0 bases and J 1 base, leaving 9 bases between the germline ends. From germline, CDR1 is DFQATT and CDR2 SNEGSKA (reference sequence). The CDR3 is 14 residues long. The CDR3 nucleotides are TGCAGTGCTAGAGATGTAGGGGGCCAAGAGACCCAGTACTTC. Amino acids: CSARDVGGQETQYF.

This clonotype was seen more than once but under ten times. Sequence at one end of the junction differs from germline and may be a read error. The chain uses TRBV10-3 and TRBJ2-6; D not resolved. The germline V gene encodes CDR1 ENHRY and CDR2 SYGVKD. This CDR3 contains 16 residues. The CDR3 here is CASSSSVFSGANVLTF. In DNA form, the CDR3 reads TGTGCCAGCAGTTCCTCTGTGTTCTCTGGGGCCAACGTCCTGACTTTC.

The J gene is TRBJ1-6, the V gene TRBV12-3 or TRBV12-4; 9 nucleotides align to TRBD1. This CDR3 comprises 15 residues. Trimming at V came to 6 bases and at J to 13 bases, leaving 13 bases not matched to a gene. The CDR3 nucleotides are TGTGCCAGCAGACGCCCGGGACAGGGTTGGTATCCCCTCCACTTT. Its protein is CASRRPGQGWYPLHF.

This clonotype was observed a handful of times. The chain carries TRBV5-5 and TRBJ2-3; perhaps TRBD2 as D (5 bases). V lost 1 base to trimming and J lost 2 bases, with 14 bases between them. The germline V gene has CDR1 SGHKS and CDR2 YYEKEE (reference sequence). The CDR3 has 16 amino acids. The chain's CDR3 is CASSLYEGRDTDTQYF. The CDR3 nucleotides are TGTGCCAGCAGCTTGTACGAGGGCAGAGACACAGATACGCAGTATTTT.

At least ten counts were recorded for this clonotype. This chain connects TRBV10-3 to TRBJ2-7; the D call may be TRBD1 or TRBD2 (6 bases each). The CDR3 length is 15 residues. Germline assignment: CDR1 ENHRY and CDR2 SYGVKD. Trimming left V 6 bases short and J 2 bases short, with 17 bases between. The DNA for the CDR3 is TGTGCCATCAGGCAGGGGCGGGACGTCCCCTACGAGCAGTACTTC. It encodes CAIRQGRDVPYEQYF.

This clonotype was counted ten times or more. V gene TRBV7-2 combines with J gene TRBJ2-7; no firm D call. Germline values: CDR1 SGHTA, CDR2 FQGNSA. This CDR3 is built from 14 residues. The V end lost 1 base, the J end lost 4 bases, and 11 bases lay between the germline ends. The CDR3 loop is CASSLGDGRYEQYF. As DNA, the CDR3 is TGTGCCAGCAGCTTAGGTGACGGAAGATACGAGCAGTACTTC.

Ten or more counts support this clonotype. The J gene is TRBJ2-7, the V gene TRBV2; the D gene is possibly TRBD1 (5 bases). Germline V CDR1 and CDR2: SNHLY, FYNNEI. The CDR3 runs to 13 residues. Between the trimmed V and J ends, which lost 5 bases and 4 bases, there was a span of 12 bases. CDR3 in amino acids: CASSRRQPYEQYF. The CDR3 nucleotides read TGTGCCAGCAGTAGACGACAGCCTTACGAGCAGTACTTC.

At least ten counts were recorded for this clonotype. Here the CDR3 DNA reads TGCAGCGTTGATGTTGGGAACACCGGGGAGCTGTTTTTT. Its protein product is CSVDVGNTGELFF. This sequence joins TRBV29-1 and TRBJ2-2; D remains unclear. CDR1 is SQVTM, CDR2 ANQGSEA, per germline. V shed 3 bases and J shed 1 base, with 6 bases lying between them. This CDR3 contains 13 residues.

The chain joins TRBV20-1 to TRBJ1-2; unclear D gene. The germline CDR1 and CDR2 sequences are DFQATT and SNEGSKA (reference sequence). V was clipped by 4 bases and J by 4 bases, with 22 bases between them. CDR3 size: 16 residues. The CDR3: CSATTLSAGVGYGYTF. The DNA for the CDR3 is TGCAGTGCTACCACCCTATCAGCTGGCGTAGGCTATGGCTACACCTTC.

The chain carries TRBV10-3 and TRBJ2-2, with 10 bases matching TRBD2. J was trimmed by 0 bases and V by 4 bases; bases with no gene match: 8. The CDR3 is 18 residues long. The germline V gene encodes CDR1 ENHRY and CDR2 SYGVKD. The CDR3 is CAISAGLAGGANTGELFF. The DNA for the CDR3 is TGTGCCATCAGTGCCGGGTTAGCGGGAGGTGCGAACACCGGGGAGCTGTTTTTT.

This clonotype was counted at least ten times. The chain employs TRBV5-8 and TRBJ1-1; D might be TRBD1 (5 bases). CDR1 is SGHTS and CDR2 is YDEGEE in the germline V gene. With 3 bases removed from V and 5 bases from J, the gap between germline ends came to 14 bases. CDR3 length equals 14 residues. The chain's CDR3 is CASSSTGPGTEAFF. CDR3 nucleotide sequence: TGTGCCAGCAGCTCCACGGGGCCGGGGACTGAAGCTTTCTTT.

This clonotype was observed many times. The genes are TRBV2 and TRBJ1-5; 7 bases align to TRBD1. Germline V gene data show CDR1 as SNHLY and CDR2 as FYNNEI. The CDR3 covers 15 residues. V trimming: 5 bases; J trimming: 5 bases; junction bases outside the gene matches: 9. CDR3 amino acids: CASSHGTVSYQPQHF. CDR3 nucleotide sequence: TGTGCCAGCAGTCACGGGACAGTGAGTTATCAGCCCCAGCATTTT.

This clonotype was seen repeatedly, ten times or more. V is TRBV5-8 and J is TRBJ2-7; 8 nucleotides match TRBD2. Germline trimming cut 4 bases from V and 5 bases from J; bases unmatched to any gene: 11. Per germline, CDR1 SGHTS and CDR2 YDEGEE. This CDR3 is 15 amino acids long. Here the CDR3 DNA reads TGTGCCAGCAGCCCCGTCGGGGGGGGTGTCGACGAGCAGTACTTC. Its protein product is CASSPVGGGVDEQYF.

Many counts were recorded for this clonotype. A junction boundary mismatches the germline segment, possibly from a read error. This chain uses TRBV7-8 with TRBJ1-2, with D possibly matching TRBD1 (5 bases). CDR1 and CDR2 (germline): SGHVS, FQNEAQ. This CDR3 has 12 residues. CDR3 residues: CTSGASTYGYTF. As DNA, the CDR3 is TGTACCAGCGGGGCTTCCACATATGGCTACACCTTC.

V and J are TRBV18 and TRBJ1-1, with TRBD1 matching 7 bases. This CDR3 is built from 14 residues. Trimming removed 8 bases from V and 0 bases from J; junction bases left unmatched: 6. The germline CDR1 and CDR2 sequences are KGHSH and LQKENI. The CDR3 nucleotides read TGTGCCAGCACTTCAGACAGGGTGAACACTGAAGCTTTCTTT. This gives the protein CASTSDRVNTEAFF.

This clonotype appeared many times. The chain couples TRBV25-1 to TRBJ1-5; 7 bases agree with TRBD1. The CDR3 is 15 residues long. Germline CDR1 and CDR2: MGHDK and SYGVNS. Trimming at V came to 3 bases and at J to 0 bases, leaving 2 bases not matched to a gene. The CDR3 sequence is CASSDWDSSNQPQHF. In nucleotides, the CDR3 is TGTGCCAGCAGTGACTGGGACAGTAGCAATCAGCCCCAGCATTTT.

This clonotype was recorded a few times. This chain connects TRBV29-1 to TRBJ1-4; TRBD1 might be the D (5 bases). This CDR3 has 13 amino acids. The germline V and J ends were trimmed by 3 bases and 8 bases, with 13 bases remaining between them. Germline V gives CDR1 SQVTM, CDR2 ANQGSEA. The CDR3 loop is CSVERQGGEKLFF. CDR3 coding DNA: TGCAGCGTTGAGCGGCAGGGAGGAGAAAAACTGTTTTTT. The full variable domain, rest sourced from reference TRBV29-1 and TRBJ1-4, is SAVISQKPSRDICQRGTSLTIQCQVDSQVTMMFWYRQQPGQSLTLIATANQGSEATYESGFVIDKFPISRPNLTFSTLTVSNMSPEDSSIYLCSVERQGGEKLFFGSGTQLSVL.

Note on this clonotype: Relative to the germline gene, one junction end is altered; a read error may explain this. This chain links TRBV28 with TRBJ2-5, with TRBD1 identical over 7 bases. This CDR3 has 11 amino acids. The germline V gene encodes CDR1 MDHEN and CDR2 SYDVKM. The CDR3 sequence is CASTVRGKVCF. For the CDR3, the DNA is TGTGCCAGCACCGTCAGGGGGAAGGTATGCTTC.

The gene calls are TRBV6-5 and TRBJ2-6; unclear D gene. The ends were cut back, 6 bases at V and 4 bases at J, with 7 bases in the middle. CDR1 MNHEY and CDR2 SVGAGI come from the germline V gene. The CDR3 is 13 residues long. As DNA, the CDR3 is TGTGCCAGCAGGAACGGGGGGGCCAACGTCCTGACTTTC. Translated: CASRNGGANVLTF.

The table lists this clonotype with a few counts. One end of the junction fails to match germline, which may point to a read error. The chain carries TRBV5-1 and TRBJ2-7, with 9 nucleotides matching TRBD2. Germline V gene data show CDR1 as SGHRS and CDR2 as YFSETQ. CDR3 size: 18 residues. The CDR3 bases are TGTGCCAGCAGCTTGGCTAGCGGGGCTTTACGTACGACGTACGAGCAGTACTTC. It translates to CASSLASGALRTTYEQYF.

Many counts were recorded for this clonotype. This chain joins TRBV6-5 and TRBJ2-5; the D is unclear. This CDR3 is built from 11 residues. Germline V gives CDR1 MNHEY, CDR2 SVGAGI. V dropped 6 bases and J dropped 4 bases, with 6 bases sitting between them. The CDR3 sequence is CASREVETQYF. The CDR3 region has the DNA TGTGCCAGCAGAGAGGTAGAGACCCAGTACTTC.

The chain carries TRBV12-3 or TRBV12-4 and TRBJ2-7; 10 nucleotides align to TRBD1. The CDR3 has 14 residues. V dropped 6 bases and J dropped 5; count of bases not matched to a gene: 7. CDR3 loop: CASSPGQGVNEQYF. CDR3 nucleotides: TGTGCCAGCAGCCCCGGACAGGGGGTTAACGAGCAGTACTTC.

The chain employs TRBV7-9 and TRBJ1-3, with D possibly being TRBD1 (5 bases). CDR1 SEHNR and CDR2 FQNEAQ come from the germline V gene (reference sequence). The CDR3 totals 14 residues. Trimming left V 7 bases short and J 10 bases short, with 20 bases between. The CDR3 is CASTPSGRIFTIYF. As DNA, the CDR3 is TGTGCCAGCACCCCGTCGGGGCGGATATTTACCATATATTTT.

This clonotype was observed a few times. The chain recombines TRBV6-2 or TRBV6-3 with TRBJ2-7; the match to TRBD2 covers 7 bases. The J segment lost 4 bases and the V segment lost 5 bases, leaving 14 bases of the junction unmatched. CDR1 and CDR2 (germline): MNHEY, SVGEGT. This CDR3 comprises 16 residues. CDR3 DNA sequence: TGTGCCAGCAGTGACTTAGGCAGGGAGGGGTTATACGAGCAGTACTTC. This gives the protein CASSDLGREGLYEQYF.